The entry that follows covers one TCR beta chain sequence. What it recognizes is unknown. The sort gate was single viable CD3+CD4+CD8-CD45RO+ cells for memory CD4+ T cells. Total CD4+ T cells were enriched by CD4 positive selection. The entry originates in a study of memory CD4+ T cells and cytomegalovirus serostatus. Study-level background: Of the healthy Belgian adults, roughly ten were CMV seropositive and 20 to 30 seronegative. The study, taken as a whole, reports: CMV serostatus prediction reached median AUC approximately 0.96, or 0.89 with US-trained model.

Deletions cut 6 bases from V and 6 bases from J, with 23 bases between. Germline V CDR1 and CDR2: SGHNT, YYREEE (reference sequence). The CDR3 covers 16 residues. Sequenced by immunoSEQ multiplex PCR; TCRdb stores in-frame clones only, minus some. In the table there are tens of thousands of clones, around 86% of which are singletons. Sequenced: memory CD4+ T cells from blood. The TCR comes from an adult in good health and CMV-seronegative. V gene TRBV5-4 combines with J gene TRBJ2-3, with D perhaps TRBD1 (5 bases). The CDR3 protein is CASTEMTAPLGDTQYF. For the CDR3, the DNA is TGTGCCAGCACCGAGATGACAGCGCCCTTGGGGGATACGCAGTATTTT.